This entry concerns a single TCR beta chain. Its cognate antigen is unknown. Deletions cut 0 bases from V and 0 bases from J, with 12 bases between. The CDR3 is made up of 18 amino acids. The germline CDR1 and CDR2 sequences are MGHRA and YSYEKL. The data were taken from a study of blood T cells in healthy people across ages. Study observations and caveats: PBMCs went unsorted, and a conclusive naive versus antigen-experienced comparison was therefore prevented.

Then a second PCR, running roughly 7 to 11 cycles, was carried out with a sample-barcoded 5' primer and a J-beta primer mix. In TCRdb, the 5' RACE reads were re-called with MiXCR into one record per CDR3 protein. This table has approximately 770,000 distinct CDR3 sequences, roughly 60% appearing once. The gene calls are TRBV4-1 and TRBJ1-6; no reliable D call. This clonotype originated in a young man in good health. The sample comprised blood. CDR3 in DNA: TGCGCCAGCAGCCAAGAGGATTATGTGAGCTCCTATAATTCACCCCTCCACTTT. It codes for CASSQEDYVSSYNSPLHF.